This T cell receptor (beta chain) was documented in a study of cytotoxic CD8 clonotypes in ibrutinib-treated CLL. Turning to the study itself: A median roughly 11 months of treatment, range 6 to 36, preceded the collection of response samples. Overall study findings and caveats: Baseline clonality, higher than in age-matched healthy donors, tracked circulating CD8+ T-cell counts. Progressing and sustained-remission patients had different sampling times.

Concerning this clone itself: The antigen is not known.

Researchers set a sequencing depth target of 1 in 200,000 to 1 in 1 million T cells. Profiled with immunoSEQ multiplex PCR; TCRdb holds only in-frame clones, not every one. The sample carries approximately 100,000 clones, approximately 56% recorded once. This CDR3 contains 13 residues. V dropped 1 base and J dropped 1 base, with 4 bases sitting between them. Germline-derived CDR1 and CDR2 are SGHTA and FQGTGA. The receptor was isolated from a human donor with chronic lymphocytic leukemia. The sample consisted of PBMCs, taken after 24 months of ibrutinib treatment. J is TRBJ2-5 and V is TRBV7-3; no firm D call. The chain's CDR3 is CASSLIPQETQYF. CDR3 nucleotides: TGTGCCAGCAGCTTAATTCCCCAAGAGACCCAGTACTTC.